The T cell receptor (beta chain) described here comes from a study of blood T cell repertoires in COVID-19 (dated by TCRdb to about 2020). Looking at the study overall: Samples covering the acute and convalescent phases of COVID-19 were provided by collaborators in the United States, Italy and Spain. The prospective study material was composed of cDNA or gDNA derived from T cells, B-cell-depleted T cells, or PBMCs. Subjects who had been exposed to COVID-19, were actively infected with it, or had recovered from it provided the deeply sampled blood TCRbeta repertoires that made up the dataset. The repertoires were released in a freely available public database intended as a resource for research on the immune response to SARS-CoV-2. The samples were drawn from the first 160 participants of the ongoing ImmuneRACE study and from 950 to 1,500 subjects provided by 6 global collaborators. Sample metadata almost always included a de-identified subject ID, COVID-19 status, age in years and sex. Where HLA class I and class II types were available, the types were taken from metadata supplied by the sample provider, not from assay-based typing.

TCRbeta CDR3 regions were amplified from genomic DNA by means of the immunoSEQ Assay, a bias-controlled multiplex PCR. The paper's processing steps were these. Nucleated cell counts per sample were estimated from amplification of reference gene primers within the assay. To quantify the absolute abundance of each unique TCRbeta CDR3 rearrangement, sequence reads were collapsed and filtered. For each sample, productive Simpson clonality was calculated by taking the square root of Simpson's diversity index across productive rearrangements. In its TCRdb copy, this immuneACCESS table keeps in-frame sequences only and misses some clones. Where compared with another copy, unresolved V genes explain less than half of these, and the others have no known cause. V, J and clone size derive from that table, while D and trimming were established from the DNA sequence. Present in this sample are some 230,000 clones, approximately 86% of which were seen just once. The ten largest clones represent roughly 10% of the sample.

Trimming takes 7 bases from V and 1 base from J, and the germline ends sit 27 bases apart. The CDR3 numbers 19 residues from cysteine through phenylalanine. Just the 57-base CDR3 DNA is kept, in frame starting at base 1. In the germline V gene, CDR1 corresponds to SGHAT and CDR2 to FQNNGV. As concerns this clone: What this receptor recognizes is not known. Base-call qualities are not available, and no considerably larger clone is one nucleotide away.

General findings and caveats noted by the study authors: The quantity of clinical and demographic metadata differed by source and by participant and was supplied without curation.

One collaborating source in Seattle enrolled patients while the patients were actively infected and followed the patients over time throughout the course of disease. Whole blood was collected in K2EDTA tubes by collaborating institutions according to the institutions' own protocols. Collaborator samples were shipped for TCRbeta analysis as frozen whole blood, isolated PBMCs, or DNA extracted from either sample type. The sequenced sample was peripheral blood. The sequence was collected from a woman aged 45-60 years with COVID-19, enrolled during active disease. Recombination linked TRBV11-2 to TRBJ2-3; a weak D assignment points to TRBD2 (7 bases agree). The CDR3 has the sequence CASTPTIRGAVSGTDTQYF. The DNA sequence is given as TGTGCCAGCACCCCAACTATACGGGGGGCCGTCTCTGGCACAGATACGCAGTATTTT.